Sequencing of this T cell receptor beta chain was carried out in a study of cytomegalovirus exposure and HLA in healthy donors. Whole-study findings and limits: Specificity for CMV antigens was confirmed in vitro for a few of the CMV-associated chains.

The table lists this clone with a few counts. The antigen remains unidentified. Regarding donors, all were healthy bone marrow donors. The PCR employed 60 Vbeta primers together with 13 Jbeta primers. Assay: immunoSEQ multiplex PCR; the TCRdb copy retains only in-frame clones and omits some. The sample carries approximately 170,000 clones, roughly 80% recorded once. Germline CDR1 and CDR2: LNHNV and YYDKDF (reference sequence). This CDR3 contains 18 residues. The V segment lost 3 bases and the J segment 4 bases; nucleotides outside the gene matches: 12. The V gene is TRBV15, the J gene TRBJ2-6, with 7 bases lining up with TRBD2. The sequence derives from a human donor in good health. Sequencing was performed on PBMCs. This CDR3 is CATSRGIGAGLGANVLTF. The CDR3 nucleotides read TGTGCCACCAGCAGGGGGATAGGAGCGGGGCTAGGGGCCAACGTCCTGACTTTC.